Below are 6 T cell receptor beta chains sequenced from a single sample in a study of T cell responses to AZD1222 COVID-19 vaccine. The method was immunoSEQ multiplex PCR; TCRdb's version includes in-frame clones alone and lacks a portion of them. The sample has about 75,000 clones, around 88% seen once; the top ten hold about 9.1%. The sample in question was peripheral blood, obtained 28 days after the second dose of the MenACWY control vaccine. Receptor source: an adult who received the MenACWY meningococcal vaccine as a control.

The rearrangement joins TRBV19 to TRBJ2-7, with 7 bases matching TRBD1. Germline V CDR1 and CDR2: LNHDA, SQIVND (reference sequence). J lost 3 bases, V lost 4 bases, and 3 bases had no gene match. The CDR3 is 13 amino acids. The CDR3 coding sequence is TGTGCCAGTAGTACCCGACAGGGCTACGAGCAGTACTTC. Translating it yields CASSTRQGYEQYF.

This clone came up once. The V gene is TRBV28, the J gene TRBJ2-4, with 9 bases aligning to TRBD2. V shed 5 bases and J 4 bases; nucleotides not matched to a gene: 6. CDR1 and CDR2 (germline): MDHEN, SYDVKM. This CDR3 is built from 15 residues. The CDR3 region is CASSPTGLAKNIQYF. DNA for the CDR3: TGTGCCAGCAGTCCTACGGGACTAGCAAAAAACATTCAGTACTTC.

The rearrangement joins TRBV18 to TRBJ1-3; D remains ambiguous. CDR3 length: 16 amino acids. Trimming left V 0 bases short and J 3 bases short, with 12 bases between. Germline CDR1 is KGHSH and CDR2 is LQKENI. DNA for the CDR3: TGTGCCAGCTCACCACCGATGGGGATCAATGGAAACACCATATATTTT. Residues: CASSPPMGINGNTIYF.

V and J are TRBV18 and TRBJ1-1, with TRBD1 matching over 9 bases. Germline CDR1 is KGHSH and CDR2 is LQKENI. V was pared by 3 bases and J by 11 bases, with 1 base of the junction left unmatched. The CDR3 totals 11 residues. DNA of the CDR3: TGTGCCAGCTCACCGGGGACAGGGGCTTTCTTT. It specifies CASSPGTGAFF.

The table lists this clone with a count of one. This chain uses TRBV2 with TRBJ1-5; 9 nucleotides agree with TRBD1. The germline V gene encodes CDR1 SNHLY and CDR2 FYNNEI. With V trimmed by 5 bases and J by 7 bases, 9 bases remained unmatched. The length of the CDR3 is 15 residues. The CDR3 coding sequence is TGTGCCAGCAGTTTTTGGGGACAGGGAGGCCAGCCCCAGCATTTT. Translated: CASSFWGQGGQPQHF.

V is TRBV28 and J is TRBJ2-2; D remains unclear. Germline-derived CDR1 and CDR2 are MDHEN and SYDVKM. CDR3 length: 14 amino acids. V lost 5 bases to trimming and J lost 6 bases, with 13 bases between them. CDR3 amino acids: CASSPRLRAGELFF. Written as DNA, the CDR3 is TGTGCCAGCAGTCCCCGCCTACGCGCCGGGGAGCTGTTTTTT.